The T cell receptor (beta chain) under discussion was sequenced for a study of T cell repertoires in cytomegalovirus infection. TCRdb independently ran MiXCR on the reads; one entry per CDR3 protein. The table lists hundreds of thousands of distinct CDR3 sequences, roughly 15% of them singletons. This sequence originates from a human donor in good health (CMV status not recorded). Some clones in this sample may be carry-over from other donors' samples. The sample taken for sequencing was PBMCs.

CDR3 DNA: TGTGCCAGCAGCCTAGATGCAGGGGTAGGACAGCCCCAGCATTTT. Amino acid sequence: CASSLDAGVGQPQHF. This chain links TRBV7-2 with TRBJ1-5; maybe TRBD1 (6 bases). The CDR3 consists of 15 residues. The V gene's germline CDR1 is SGHTA and CDR2 FQGNSA. Deletions cut 5 bases from V and 7 bases from J, with 18 bases between.